Listed below are T cell receptor beta chains from one sample, sequenced in a study of shared clonotypes between healthy human individuals. The repertoire was sequenced with immunoSEQ multiplex PCR; TCRdb's copy has only in-frame clones and lacks some. The data hold more than 2,000,000 clones, with around 90% observed a single time. The sample taken for sequencing was naive CD4+ T cells sorted from blood. The source of these receptors is a man younger than 35 in good health. CDR3s include the opening cysteine and the closing phenylalanine or tryptophan. Each record gives: CDR3 length, J gene, V gene, D gene, clone size, CDR3 protein, CDR3 DNA. The D gene is left open where the match is weak. The size of a clone is reported for some rows only, either as once, few or many, or as a class for expanded clones.

len: 15
j_gene: TRBJ2-5
v_gene: TRBV7-2
d_gene: TRBD2
abundance: -
CDR3aa: CASSFGSLAEETQYF
CDR3nt: TGTGCCAGCAGCTTTGGTAGTCTAGCGGAAGAGACCCAGTACTTC

len: 14
j_gene: TRBJ1-5
v_gene: TRBV19
d_gene: -
abundance: once
CDR3aa: CASSIDRGSQPQHF
CDR3nt: TGTGCCAGTAGTATAGATAGGGGATCTCAGCCCCAGCATTTT

len: 12
j_gene: TRBJ2-2
v_gene: TRBV5-1
d_gene: -
abundance: -
CDR3aa: CASRLDSGELFF
CDR3nt: TGCGCCAGCAGACTTGACTCCGGGGAGCTGTTTTTT

len: 15
j_gene: TRBJ2-1
v_gene: TRBV6-6
d_gene: -
abundance: -
CDR3aa: CASSSQLPTYNEQFF
CDR3nt: TGTGCCAGCAGTTCACAACTACCGACCTACAATGAGCAGTTCTTC

len: 13
j_gene: TRBJ1-6
v_gene: TRBV5-1
d_gene: TRBD1
abundance: -
CDR3aa: CASSSGTGPPLHF
CDR3nt: TGCGCCAGCAGCTCCGGGACAGGGCCTCCCCTCCACTTT

len: 15
j_gene: TRBJ2-1
v_gene: TRBV27
d_gene: TRBD2
abundance: -
CDR3aa: CASTGTSGGADEQFF
CDR3nt: TGTGCCAGCACCGGGACTAGCGGGGGGGCCGATGAGCAGTTCTTC

len: 20
j_gene: TRBJ2-5
v_gene: TRBV28
d_gene: TRBD2
abundance: -
CDR3aa: CASSPYPATLAGGVQETQYF
CDR3nt: TGTGCCAGCAGCCCCTACCCGGCCACACTAGCGGGGGGCGTTCAAGAGACCCAGTACTTC

len: 15
j_gene: TRBJ2-7
v_gene: TRBV15
d_gene: TRBD1
abundance: -
CDR3aa: CATSRDNVDRAFQYF
CDR3nt: TGTGCCACCAGCAGAGATAACGTTGACAGGGCGTTCCAGTACTTC

len: 15
j_gene: TRBJ2-6
v_gene: TRBV29-1
d_gene: -
abundance: -
CDR3aa: CSVDLGTSGANVLTF
CDR3nt: TGCAGCGTTGACCTGGGGACCTCTGGGGCCAACGTCCTGACTTTC

len: 14
j_gene: TRBJ2-2
v_gene: TRBV21-1
d_gene: -
abundance: -
CDR3aa: CASIHDRGTGELFF
CDR3nt: TGTGCCAGCATACACGACAGGGGCACCGGGGAGCTGTTTTTT

len: 14
j_gene: TRBJ1-2
v_gene: TRBV9
d_gene: TRBD1
abundance: -
CDR3aa: CASSTTRTGDGYTF
CDR3nt: TGTGCCAGCAGCACGACCAGGACAGGAGATGGCTACACCTTC

len: 17
j_gene: TRBJ2-1
v_gene: TRBV9
d_gene: -
abundance: -
CDR3aa: CASSGAKGKGAHNEQFF
CDR3nt: TGTGCCAGCAGCGGGGCAAAGGGAAAGGGAGCACACAATGAGCAGTTCTTC

len: 14
j_gene: TRBJ2-2
v_gene: TRBV2
d_gene: -
abundance: -
CDR3aa: CASGVEANTGELFF
CDR3nt: TGTGCCAGCGGGGTGGAAGCCAACACCGGGGAGCTGTTTTTT

len: 13
j_gene: TRBJ2-7
v_gene: TRBV6-5
d_gene: -
abundance: -
CDR3aa: CASRSPVFYEQYF
CDR3nt: TGTGCCAGCAGGAGCCCAGTTTTCTACGAGCAGTACTTC

len: 15
j_gene: TRBJ1-5
v_gene: TRBV10-3
d_gene: -
abundance: -
CDR3aa: CAISESGGANQPQHF
CDR3nt: TGTGCCATCAGTGAGTCTGGGGGGGCCAATCAGCCCCAGCATTTT

len: 13
j_gene: TRBJ1-4
v_gene: TRBV18
d_gene: TRBD1
abundance: -
CDR3aa: CASSDIRGQKLFF
CDR3nt: TGTGCCAGCTCAGATATCAGGGGGCAGAAACTGTTTTTT

len: 13
j_gene: TRBJ2-7
v_gene: TRBV10-3
d_gene: -
abundance: -
CDR3aa: CAITAAIPYEQYF
CDR3nt: TGTGCCATCACCGCAGCAATCCCCTACGAGCAGTACTTC

len: 15
j_gene: TRBJ1-5
v_gene: TRBV6-4
d_gene: TRBD1
abundance: -
CDR3aa: CASSSTGFSNQPQHF
CDR3nt: TGTGCCAGCAGTTCGACAGGGTTTAGCAATCAGCCCCAGCATTTT

len: 15
j_gene: TRBJ2-3
v_gene: TRBV7-3
d_gene: TRBD2
abundance: -
CDR3aa: CASSLSGGPTDTQYF
CDR3nt: TGTGCCAGCAGCCTTAGCGGGGGGCCCACAGATACGCAGTATTTT

len: 13
j_gene: TRBJ1-2
v_gene: TRBV7-9
d_gene: -
abundance: -
CDR3aa: CASSSDTLWGYTF
CDR3nt: TGTGCCAGCAGCAGCGACACCCTATGGGGCTACACCTTC

len: 16
j_gene: TRBJ1-3
v_gene: TRBV6-1
d_gene: -
abundance: -
CDR3aa: CASSELRPNSGNTIYF
CDR3nt: TGTGCCAGCAGTGAACTCCGACCCAACTCTGGAAACACCATATATTTT

len: 13
j_gene: TRBJ2-1
v_gene: TRBV5-1
d_gene: -
abundance: -
CDR3aa: CASSLRDKNRPFF
CDR3nt: TGCGCCAGCAGCTTGCGGGACAAGAATCGACCGTTCTTC

len: 11
j_gene: TRBJ2-7
v_gene: TRBV6-5
d_gene: -
abundance: -
CDR3aa: CASSESYEQYF
CDR3nt: TGTGCCAGCAGTGAGTCCTACGAGCAGTACTTC

len: 15
j_gene: TRBJ2-2
v_gene: TRBV7-2
d_gene: TRBD2
abundance: -
CDR3aa: CASSLGGRSPGELFF
CDR3nt: TGTGCCAGCAGCTTAGGCGGGAGATCGCCCGGGGAGCTGTTTTTT

len: 13
j_gene: TRBJ2-1
v_gene: TRBV7-6
d_gene: -
abundance: -
CDR3aa: CASSPQSGNEQFF
CDR3nt: TGTGCCAGCAGCCCGCAATCTGGTAATGAGCAGTTCTTC

len: 15
j_gene: TRBJ1-4
v_gene: TRBV5-4
d_gene: -
abundance: -
CDR3aa: CASSADRATNEKLFF
CDR3nt: TGTGCCAGCAGCGCGGACAGAGCAACTAATGAAAAACTGTTTTTT